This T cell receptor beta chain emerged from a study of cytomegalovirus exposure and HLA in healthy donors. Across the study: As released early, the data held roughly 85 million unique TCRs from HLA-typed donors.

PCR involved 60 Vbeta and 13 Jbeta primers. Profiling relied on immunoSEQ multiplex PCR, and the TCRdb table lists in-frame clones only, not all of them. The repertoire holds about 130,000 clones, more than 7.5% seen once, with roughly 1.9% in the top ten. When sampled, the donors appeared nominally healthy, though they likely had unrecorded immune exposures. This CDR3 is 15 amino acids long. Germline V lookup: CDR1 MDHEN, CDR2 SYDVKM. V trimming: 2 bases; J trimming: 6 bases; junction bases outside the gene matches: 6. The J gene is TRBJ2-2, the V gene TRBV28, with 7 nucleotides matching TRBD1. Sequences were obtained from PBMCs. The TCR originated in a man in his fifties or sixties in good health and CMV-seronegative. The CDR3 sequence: CASSLPTGIAGELFF. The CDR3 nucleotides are TGTGCCAGCAGTTTACCGACAGGGATCGCCGGGGAGCTGTTTTTT.